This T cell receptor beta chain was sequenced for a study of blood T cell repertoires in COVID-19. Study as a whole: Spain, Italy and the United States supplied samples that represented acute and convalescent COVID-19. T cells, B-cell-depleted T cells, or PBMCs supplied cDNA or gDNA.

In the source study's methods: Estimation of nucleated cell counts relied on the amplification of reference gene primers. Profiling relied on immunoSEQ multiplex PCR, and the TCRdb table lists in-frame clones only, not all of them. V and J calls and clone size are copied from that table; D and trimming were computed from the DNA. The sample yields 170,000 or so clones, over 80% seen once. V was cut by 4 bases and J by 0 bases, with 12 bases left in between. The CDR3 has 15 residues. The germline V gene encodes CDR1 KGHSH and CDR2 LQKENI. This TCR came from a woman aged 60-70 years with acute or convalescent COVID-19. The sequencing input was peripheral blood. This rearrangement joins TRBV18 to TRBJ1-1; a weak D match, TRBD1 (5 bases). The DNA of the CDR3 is TGTGCCAGCTCACGGAGGGGAGACATGAACACTGAAGCTTTCTTT. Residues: CASSRRGDMNTEAFF.